The clone carrying this TCR beta chain was detected only once. Its antigen is not identified. The data belong to a study of cytomegalovirus exposure and HLA in healthy donors. Study results and caveats: Earlier analysis yielded a pattern in which most TCR beta V segments were productive about 90% or about 30% of the time.

This CDR3 is 14 amino acids long. V lost 5 bases, J lost 7 bases, and 12 bases lay in between. Germline values: CDR1 LNHDA, CDR2 SQIVND (reference sequence). PCR was performed using 60 Vbeta and 13 Jbeta primers. TCRdb's table, derived via immunoSEQ multiplex PCR, lists solely in-frame clones and lacks some. The sample holds about 110,000 clones; roughly 77% are singletons and the top ten take roughly 2.5%. J is TRBJ1-6 and V is TRBV19; possibly TRBD1 for D (6 bases). The sample was PBMCs. The sequence was collected from a middle-aged man in good health and CMV-seronegative. CDR3 bases: TGTGCCAGTAGTGAACAGGGTCGCAATTCACCCCTCCACTTT. It codes for CASSEQGRNSPLHF.